The 21 T cell receptor beta chains presented below share a single source sample, sequenced in a study of regulatory T cells in long-lasting Graves disease. Arm-PCR with iRepertoire HTBI primers amplified the CDR3 regions for these TCR beta libraries. TCRdb reprocessed the multiplex PCR reads with MiXCR, giving one entry per CDR3 protein. The data hold hundreds of thousands of distinct CDR3 sequences, with around an eighth observed a single time. Indicated time point: newly diagnosed GD, antithyroid drugs for less than 3 months. Extracted RNA from PBMCs served as the source of the TCR library. The same specimen was also included in a second study, on T cells in Graves' hyperthyroidism and ophthalmopathy.

Sequences were derived from peripheral blood mononuclear cells (PBMCs), sampled at new diagnosis, from a patient treated with antithyroid drugs. These receptors were taken from a man aged 25 to 45 with Graves disease.

This clonotype was seen a handful of times. A far larger clone lies a single base away; this is likely a read error. The chain employs TRBV14 and TRBJ2-3, with TRBD2 matching over 14 bases. The CDR3 is made up of 15 amino acids. Germline V gene sequence: CDR1 SGHDN, CDR2 FVKESK. The CDR3 coding sequence is TGTGCCAGCAGCCGGACTAGCGGGAGGACAGATAGGCAGTATTTT. It codes for CASSRTSGRTDRQYF. Variable domain in full (rest from reference TRBV14 and TRBJ2-3): EAGVTQFPSHSVIEKGQTVTLRCDPISGHDNLYWYRRVMGKEIKFLLHFVKESKQDESGMPNNRFLAERTGGTYSTLKVQPAELEDSGVYFCASSRTSGRTDRQYFGPGTRLTVL.

Regarding this clonotype: A single base separates this from a much larger clone, so it may be a read error. This chain links TRBV12-3 or TRBV12-4 with TRBJ1-2; no reliable D call. The germline V and J ends were trimmed by 5 bases and 7 bases, with 14 bases remaining between them. The CDR3 sequence is 13 residues long. The CDR3 nucleotides are TGTGCCAGCAGTGAGTCTGGAACTCTTGGCTACACCTTC. Translated, it gives CASSESGTLGYTF.

In this sample, this clonotype turned up many times. The V and J genes are TRBV30 and TRBJ2-7; the D is unclear. V dropped 1 base and J dropped 4 bases, with 8 bases sitting between them. Germline CDR1 is GTSNPN and CDR2 is SVGIG (reference sequence). This CDR3 has 12 amino acids. For the CDR3, the DNA is TGTGCCTGGAGTGGAGTCAGATACGAGCAGTACTTC. Translation: CAWSGVRYEQYF.

This clonotype was seen just once. This chain joins TRBV7-2 and TRBJ2-6, with D maybe TRBD1 (5 bases). Trimming removed 0 bases at V and 0 bases at J, with 9 bases between. This CDR3 is built from 17 residues. Germline V gene sequence: CDR1 SGHTA, CDR2 FQGNSA. This CDR3 is CASSLAGAPSGANVLTF. DNA of the CDR3: TGTGCCAGCAGCTTAGCAGGGGCTCCCTCTGGGGCCAACGTCCTGACTTTC.

This sequence joins TRBV24-1 and TRBJ2-3; D is possibly TRBD1 (6 bases). V was cut by 6 bases and J by 2 bases, with 14 bases left in between. This CDR3 has 15 amino acids. Germline V gene data show CDR1 as KGHDR and CDR2 as SFDVKD. The chain's CDR3 is CATSLQGSDTDTQYF. CDR3 nucleotide sequence: TGTGCCACCAGTTTGCAGGGGTCTGACACAGATACGCAGTATTTT.

This clonotype was counted many times. The chain is built from TRBV2 and TRBJ2-7; 7 bases align to TRBD1. The CDR3 runs 14 residues. Trimming removed 4 bases from V and 6 bases from J; junction bases left unmatched: 9. The germline V gene has CDR1 SNHLY and CDR2 FYNNEI. CDR3 sequence (DNA): TGTGCCAGCAGTGTGATAGGGGGCGCGGGCGAGCAGTACTTC. It codes for CASSVIGGAGEQYF.

V and J are TRBV7-9 and TRBJ2-4; 11 bases map to TRBD2. Germline trimming cut 2 bases from V and 13 bases from J; bases unmatched to any gene: 13. The germline gives CDR1 SEHNR, CDR2 FQNEAQ (reference sequence). The CDR3 is 16 amino acids. CDR3 sequence: CASSLRPSGRPGTQYF. For the CDR3, the DNA is TGTGCCAGCAGCTTACGGCCTAGCGGGAGGCCCGGAACACAGTACTTC. The full variable domain, completed using reference TRBV7-9 and TRBJ2-4, is DTGVSQNPRHKITKRGQNVTFRCDPISEHNRLYWYRQTLGQGPEFLTYFQNEAQLEKSRLLSDRFSAERPKGSFSTLEIQRTEQGDSAMYLCASSLRPSGRPGTQYFGAGTRLSVL.

This clonotype was counted ten times or more. This chain joins TRBV10-1 and TRBJ2-5, with 8 nucleotides matching TRBD2. Germline loops: CDR1 WNHNN, CDR2 SYGVQD (reference sequence). CDR3 length: 15 residues. V lost 6 bases, J lost 1 base, and 7 bases stayed unmatched. CDR3 sequence reads: CASRPGLGPQETQYF. CDR3 coding DNA: TGCGCCAGCAGGCCGGGACTAGGGCCCCAAGAGACCCAGTACTTC.

This clonotype was counted ten times or more. The chain carries TRBV20-1 and TRBJ2-3, with TRBD2 identical over 7 bases. The CDR3 covers 13 residues. After removal of 6 bases from V and 2 bases from J, the junction contained 5 bases not matched to a gene. CDR1 DFQATT and CDR2 SNEGSKA come from the germline V gene (reference sequence). The CDR3 loop is CSARDYSTDTQYF. The CDR3 DNA reads TGCAGTGCCCGGGACTACTCCACAGATACGCAGTATTTT.

There are a few counts of this clonotype. CDR3 in DNA: TGTGCCACCAGTGACCGCGATCAGGGTCGAGCTAGCGGAGGTAGCACAGATACGCAGTATTTT. As protein: CATSDRDQGRASGGSTDTQYF. V gene TRBV24-1 combines with J gene TRBJ2-3, with 7 nucleotides matching TRBD2. Losses at the gene ends were 4 bases for V and 0 bases for J; bases not matched to a gene: 21. Germline values: CDR1 KGHDR, CDR2 SFDVKD. The CDR3 has 21 amino acids.

This clonotype was counted at least ten times. The genes are TRBV10-1 and TRBJ2-7, with TRBD1 as a possible D gene (5 bases). V lost 0 bases and J 6 bases, leaving 15 bases between the germline ends. Germline CDR1 is WNHNN and CDR2 is SYGVQD (reference sequence). The CDR3 runs 15 residues. CDR3 nucleotides: TGCGCCAGCAGTGAGTCGACGACGGGTAGGGGCGAGCAGTACTTC. Protein sequence: CASSESTTGRGEQYF.

The rearrangement links TRBV25-1 to TRBJ2-2, with D tentatively TRBD1 or TRBD2 (7 bases each). CDR1 MGHDK and CDR2 SYGVNS come from the germline V gene. The CDR3 extends over 15 amino acids. Trimming left V 4 bases short and J 7 bases short, with 16 bases between. CDR3 bases: TGTGCCAGCAGTGGTACAGGGGCGGGGGACGGGGAGCTGTTTTTT. This sequence encodes CASSGTGAGDGELFF.

This clonotype was found many times. V and J are TRBV5-5 and TRBJ1-4; 8 nucleotides match TRBD1. J lost 11 bases, V lost 5 bases, and 5 bases had no gene match. The germline gives CDR1 SGHKS, CDR2 YYEKEE (reference sequence). This CDR3 has 12 residues. In DNA, the CDR3 is TGTGCCAGCAGTAGGGACAGGTTCAAACTGTTTTTT. Its protein is CASSRDRFKLFF.

In its sample, this clonotype was seen many times. V gene TRBV7-2 combines with J gene TRBJ2-1; the match to TRBD2 covers 8 bases. The trim removed 3 bases at V and 2 bases at J, leaving 6 bases unmatched. Germline-derived CDR1 and CDR2 are SGHTA and FQGNSA. The CDR3 is 16 residues long. CDR3 bases: TGTGCCAGCAGCTTTGTTGGGGGACTAGCCTACAATGAGCAGTTCTTC. Encoded protein: CASSFVGGLAYNEQFF.

On this clonotype: With only one base between it and a far larger clone, this is likely a read error. The V call is TRBV7-8, the J call TRBJ2-7; D gene unclear. The germline gives CDR1 SGHVS, CDR2 FQNEAQ. Trimming stripped 1 base from V and 7 bases from J, with 20 bases between. The CDR3 totals 16 residues. The CDR3 loop reads CASSLVANPSYNEQYF. Here the CDR3 DNA reads TGTGCCAGCAGCTTAGTGGCTAACCCTTCCTACAATGAGCAGTACTTC.

The chain has TRBV20-1 and TRBJ2-7; 12 nucleotides match TRBD2. CDR3 size: 16 residues. V lost 6 bases, J lost 0 bases, and 9 bases stayed unmatched. Germline CDR1 is DFQATT and CDR2 is SNEGSKA (reference sequence). The CDR3 sequence is CSALTSGRPSSYEQYF. The CDR3 coding sequence is TGCAGTGCCCTGACTAGCGGGAGACCGAGCTCCTACGAGCAGTACTTC.

This clonotype was found many times. The chain carries TRBV20-1 and TRBJ2-1, with 10 bases aligning to TRBD2. Germline CDR1 is DFQATT and CDR2 is SNEGSKA (reference sequence). The CDR3 has 14 residues. V lost 5 bases to trimming and J lost 4 bases; unmatched junction nucleotides: 5. The CDR3 coding sequence is TGCAGTGCTGTGACTAGCGGGTTTTACAATGAGCAGTTCTTC. This sequence encodes CSAVTSGFYNEQFF.

This clonotype occurred many times. CDR3 nucleotide sequence: TGCAGCGTCGCAAGGGGGGGATCCTACAATGAGCAGTTCTTC. It specifies CSVARGGSYNEQFF. This chain joins TRBV29-1 and TRBJ2-1, with D possibly TRBD2 on 7 matching bases. V lost 6 bases to trimming and J lost 1 base, with 13 bases between them. This CDR3 has 14 amino acids. CDR1 is SQVTM, CDR2 ANQGSEA, per germline.

The V and J genes are TRBV11-3 and TRBJ2-7; TRBD2 aligns across 8 bases. Germline lookup yields CDR1 SGHNT and CDR2 YENEEA. The CDR3 contains 13 residues. V shed 5 bases and J 5 bases; nucleotides not matched to a gene: 5. The CDR3 loop reads CASSHLAGNEQYF. CDR3 nucleotides: TGTGCCAGCAGCCATCTAGCGGGTAACGAGCAGTACTTC. Using reference TRBV11-3 and TRBJ2-7 for the parts outside the CDR3, the full variable domain is EAGVVQSPRYKIIEKKQPVAFWCNPISGHNTLYWYLQNLGQGPELLIRYENEEAVDDSQLPKDRFSAERLKGVDSTLKIQPAELGDSAVYLCASSHLAGNEQYFGPGTRLTVT.

This clonotype was counted at least ten times. The V call is TRBV7-8, the J call TRBJ2-6; weak D call: TRBD1 (6 bases). V lost 2 bases, J lost 0 bases, and 17 bases lay in between. There are 19 residues in the CDR3. Per the germline V gene, CDR1 is SGHVS and CDR2 is FQNEAQ. In DNA form, the CDR3 reads TGTGCCAGCAGCTTACCGGCCACGACAGGCATCTCTGGGGCCAACGTCCTGACTTTC. Translated, it gives CASSLPATTGISGANVLTF.

In its sample, this clonotype was seen many times. The rearrangement joins TRBV7-6 to TRBJ2-7, with 8 bases identical to TRBD2. This CDR3 comprises 15 residues. Germline assignment: CDR1 SGHVS and CDR2 FNYEAQ. V shed 5 bases, J shed 6 bases, and the junction held 12 bases outside the gene matches. DNA for the CDR3: TGTGCCAGCAGCCCCCAGGGAGCGGGAGTTGTCGAGCAGTACTTC. Translating it yields CASSPQGAGVVEQYF.